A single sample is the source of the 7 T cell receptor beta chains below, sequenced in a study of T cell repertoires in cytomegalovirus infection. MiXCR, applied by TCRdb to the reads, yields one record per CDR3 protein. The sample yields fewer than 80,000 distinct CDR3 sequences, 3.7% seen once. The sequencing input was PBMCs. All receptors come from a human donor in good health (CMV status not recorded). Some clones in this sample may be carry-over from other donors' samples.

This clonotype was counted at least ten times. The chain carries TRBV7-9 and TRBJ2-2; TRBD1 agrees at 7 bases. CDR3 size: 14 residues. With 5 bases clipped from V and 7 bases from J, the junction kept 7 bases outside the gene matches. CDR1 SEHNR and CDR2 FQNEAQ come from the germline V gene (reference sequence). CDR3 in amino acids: CASSDREGYGELFF. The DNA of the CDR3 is TGTGCCAGCAGCGACAGGGAAGGTTACGGGGAGCTGTTTTTT.

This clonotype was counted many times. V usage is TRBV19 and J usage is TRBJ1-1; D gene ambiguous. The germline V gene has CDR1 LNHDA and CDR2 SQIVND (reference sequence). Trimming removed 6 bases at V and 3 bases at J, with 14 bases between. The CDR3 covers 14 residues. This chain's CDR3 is CASSAISRDTEAFF. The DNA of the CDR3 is TGTGCCAGTAGCGCCATTTCCCGGGACACTGAAGCTTTCTTT. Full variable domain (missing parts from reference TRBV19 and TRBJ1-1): DGGITQSPKYLFRKEGQNVTLSCEQNLNHDAMYWYRQDPGQGLRLIYYSQIVNDFQKGDIAEGYSVSREKKESFPLTVTSAQKNPTAFYLCASSAISRDTEAFFGQGTRLTVV.

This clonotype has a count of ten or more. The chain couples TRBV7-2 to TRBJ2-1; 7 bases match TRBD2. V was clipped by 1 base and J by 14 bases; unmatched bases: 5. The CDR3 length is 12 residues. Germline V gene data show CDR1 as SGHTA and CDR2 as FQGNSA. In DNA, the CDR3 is TGTGCCAGCAGCTTAGACATGGGGAGGGAGTTCTTC. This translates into CASSLDMGREFF. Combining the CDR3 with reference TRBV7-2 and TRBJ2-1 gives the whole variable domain GAGVSQSPSNKVTEKGKDVELRCDPISGHTALYWYRQSLGQGLEFLIYFQGNSAPDKSGLPSDRFSAERTGGSVSTLTIQRTQQEDSAVYLCASSLDMGREFFGPGTRLTVL.

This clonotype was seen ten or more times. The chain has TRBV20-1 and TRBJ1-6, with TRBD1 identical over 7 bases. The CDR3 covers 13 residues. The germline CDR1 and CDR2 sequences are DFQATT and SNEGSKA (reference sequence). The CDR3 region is CSAPGTVLSPLHF. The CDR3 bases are TGCAGCGCTCCTGGGACAGTGCTTTCACCCCTCCACTTT.

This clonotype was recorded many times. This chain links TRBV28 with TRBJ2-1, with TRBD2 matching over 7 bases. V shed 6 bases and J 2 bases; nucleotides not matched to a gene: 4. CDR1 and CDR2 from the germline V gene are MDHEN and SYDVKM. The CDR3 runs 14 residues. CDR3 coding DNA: TGTGCCAGCAGCAGAGCGGGGACCTACAATGAGCAGTTCTTC. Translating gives CASSRAGTYNEQFF. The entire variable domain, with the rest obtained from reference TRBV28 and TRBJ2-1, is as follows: DVKVTQSSRYLVKRTGEKVFLECVQDMDHENMFWYRQDPGLGLRLIYFSYDVKMKEKGDIPEGYSVSREKKERFSLILESASTNQTSMYLCASSRAGTYNEQFFGPGTRLTVL.

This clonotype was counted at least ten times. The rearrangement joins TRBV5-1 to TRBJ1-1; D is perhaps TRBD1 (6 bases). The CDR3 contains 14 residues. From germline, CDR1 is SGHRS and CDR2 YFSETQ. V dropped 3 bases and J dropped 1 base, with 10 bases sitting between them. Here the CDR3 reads CASSYGQPNTEAFF. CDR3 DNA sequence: TGCGCCAGCAGCTATGGACAGCCGAACACTGAAGCTTTCTTT.

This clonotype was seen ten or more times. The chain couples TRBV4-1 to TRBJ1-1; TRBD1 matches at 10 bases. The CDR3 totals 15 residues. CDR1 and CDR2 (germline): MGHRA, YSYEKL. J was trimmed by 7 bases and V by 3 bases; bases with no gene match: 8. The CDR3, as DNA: TGCGCCAGCAGCCATCCCGGGACAGGGGCAATTGAAGCTTTCTTT. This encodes CASSHPGTGAIEAFF.